This is a list of T cell receptor beta chains from one sample in a study of T cells in Graves' hyperthyroidism and ophthalmopathy. Each CDR3 protein gets one entry after TCRdb re-called the multiplex PCR reads with MiXCR. The repertoire includes hundreds of thousands of distinct CDR3 sequences, roughly 15% of them detected once, and about 12% sits in the top ten. The source material was blood. These receptors came from a man younger than 35 with Graves' ophthalmopathy. The CDR3 runs from the conserved cysteine through the conserved F or W. A D gene is named only where the DNA matches it firmly. A row's size may be missing; if present it is once, few, many or a size class.

J: TRBJ2-7; D: TRBD2; V: TRBV27; size: many; DNA: TGTGCCAGCAGTAGTCCGACTAGCGGGAGCTACGAGCAGTACTTC; CDR3: CASSSPTSGSYEQYF
J: TRBJ1-4; D: NA; V: TRBV12-3/TRBV12-4; size: many; DNA: TGTGCCAGCAGTTTGAGGTCCTGGGAAAAACTGTTTTTT; CDR3: CASSLRSWEKLFF
J: TRBJ2-1; D: NA; V: TRBV12-3/TRBV12-4; size: many; DNA: TGTGCCAGCAGTGGACAATTCCTGAACAATGAGCAGTTCTTC; CDR3: CASSGQFLNNEQFF
J: TRBJ1-5; D: TRBD1; V: TRBV30; size: many; DNA: TGTGCCTGGAGTGGGCAGGGGGGCCAGCCCCAGCATTTT; CDR3: CAWSGQGGQPQHF
J: TRBJ2-7; D: TRBD1; V: TRBV7-9; size: many; DNA: TGTGCCAGCAGCCCCAAGCCCCTTCGGACAGGGTCCTACGAGCAGTACTTC; CDR3: CASSPKPLRTGSYEQYF
J: TRBJ2-1; D: TRBD1; V: TRBV12-3/TRBV12-4; size: many; DNA: TGTGCCAGCAGTTTAGATGGGACAGCCTACAATGAGCAGTTCTTC; CDR3: CASSLDGTAYNEQFF
J: TRBJ2-1; D: TRBD2; V: TRBV18; size: few; DNA: TGTGCCAGCTCACCGAAGCTAGCGGGGGAAAATGAGCAGTTCTTC; CDR3: CASSPKLAGENEQFF
J: TRBJ2-1; D: TRBD2; V: TRBV4-1; size: NA; DNA: TGCGCCAGCAGCCAAGATAGTCTAGCGGGGAACAATGAGCAGTTCTTC; CDR3: CASSQDSLAGNNEQFF
J: TRBJ1-2; D: NA; V: TRBV11-2; size: few; DNA: TGTGCCAGCAGCTTAGGTCCAGGCAGCTACTATGGCTACACCTTC; CDR3: CASSLGPGSYYGYTF
J: TRBJ2-1; D: NA; V: TRBV9; size: few; DNA: TGTGCCGGCAGCGTAGATATAGCGGAGGCGCCCTACAATGAGCAGTTCTTC; CDR3: CAGSVDIAEAPYNEQFF
J: TRBJ1-3; D: TRBD1; V: TRBV20-1; size: NA; DNA: TGCAGTGCGCCGGACAGGGTGGTGGACACCATATATTTT; CDR3: CSAPDRVVDTIYF
J: TRBJ2-5; D: NA; V: TRBV7-2; size: many; DNA: TGTGCCAGCAGCTTGGCCCGGTACCAAGAGACCCAGTACTTC; CDR3: CASSLARYQETQYF
J: TRBJ1-6; D: NA; V: TRBV9; size: NA; DNA: TGTGCCAGCAGCGCCCCTAAGGGGAAGGAGGGATCACCCCTCCACTTT; CDR3: CASSAPKGKEGSPLHF
J: TRBJ2-5; D: NA; V: TRBV3-1; size: many; DNA: TGTGCCAGCAGCCAGGCCCCCGAAGAGACCCAGTACTTC; CDR3: CASSQAPEETQYF
J: TRBJ1-3; D: TRBD1; V: TRBV7-2; size: NA; DNA: TGTGCCAGCAGCTTAGTAGGGACAGGGATCTCTGGAAACACCATATATTTT; CDR3: CASSLVGTGISGNTIYF
J: TRBJ2-1; D: TRBD2; V: TRBV18; size: many; DNA: TGTGCCAGCTCACCAAGACTAGCGGGAGGTCGAGAGCAGTTCTTC; CDR3: CASSPRLAGGREQFF
J: TRBJ2-7; D: TRBD2; V: TRBV11-2; size: many; DNA: TGTGCCAGCAGCTCCCCCCCAGCGGGGGCCTACGAGCAGTACTTC; CDR3: CASSSPPAGAYEQYF
J: TRBJ1-6; D: NA; V: TRBV3-1; size: many; DNA: TGTGCCAGCAGCCAAGGGCAAGGGAGGGATTCACCCCTCCACTTT; CDR3: CASSQGQGRDSPLHF